The sequence of this T cell receptor (beta chain) was determined in a study of T cell responses to AZD1222 COVID-19 vaccine. Points on this clone: The target antigen is unknown.

Notes on the study in general: A mostly white British donor set with more females was recruited, and clonal diversity was possibly underestimated. Only a handful of AZD1222 recipients, roughly 6 in all, had baseline seropositivity. Researchers report vaccine-associated CD4 TCRs spanning spike, with dominance at 160-218 and 743-854.

Some clones are missing from TCRdb's copy, which holds only in-frame ones; the method was immunoSEQ multiplex PCR. The data contain about 120,000 clones, around 92% of them singletons. The ends were cut back, 6 bases at V and 0 bases at J, with 12 bases in the middle. CDR3 length: 14 residues. From germline, CDR1 is KGHSH and CDR2 LQKENI. This clonotype was sampled from an adult who received the AZD1222 COVID-19 vaccine. The sequences come from peripheral blood, collected 28 days after the second AZD1222 dose. V gene TRBV18 combines with J gene TRBJ2-7; D not resolved. CDR3 in amino acids: CASSQDGYSYEQYF. DNA of the CDR3: TGTGCCAGCTCCCAGGACGGCTACTCCTACGAGCAGTACTTC.